These 23 T cell receptor beta chains share one sample of origin, sequenced in a study of CD8 T cells in ankylosing spondylitis. Each CDR3 protein is one row after TCRdb ran MiXCR on the 5' RACE reads. The repertoire consists of 190,000 or so distinct CDR3 sequences, with around 13% occurring once and the leading ten covering 15% to 20%. The sample was blood, either unsorted or a sorted T cell fraction (not recorded which). The receptors stem from a male donor with ankylosing spondylitis or in good health (not recorded which).

This clonotype was counted only a few times. The V gene is TRBV10-1, the J gene TRBJ2-1; TRBD2 agrees at 14 bases. Per germline, CDR1 WNHNN and CDR2 SYGVQD (reference sequence). This CDR3 region has 17 residues. V shed 5 bases, J shed 8 bases, and the junction held 11 bases outside the gene matches. Written as DNA, the CDR3 is TGCGCCAGCAGTCCCCTAGGACTAGCGGGGGGCCGGGATGAGCAGTTCTTC. Its translation: CASSPLGLAGGRDEQFF.

This clonotype occurred a few times. The genes are TRBV4-1 and TRBJ1-1, with D possibly TRBD1 on 5 matching bases. The CDR3 runs to 13 residues. The germline V and J ends were trimmed by 0 bases and 5 bases, with 7 bases remaining between them. Germline V gene data show CDR1 as MGHRA and CDR2 as YSYEKL. The CDR3 is CASSQEGVTEAFF. For the CDR3, the DNA is TGCGCCAGCAGCCAAGAGGGGGTAACTGAAGCTTTCTTT.

The chain links TRBV11-1 to TRBJ2-1, with 13 nucleotides matching TRBD2. This CDR3 has 16 residues. Germline-derived CDR1 and CDR2 are SGHAT and FQDESV (reference sequence). Trimming removed 2 bases from V and 5 bases from J; junction bases left unmatched: 3. CDR3 sequence: CASSLKGLAGHNEQFF. As DNA, the CDR3 is TGTGCCAGCAGCTTAAAGGGACTAGCGGGGCACAATGAGCAGTTCTTC.

This clonotype turned up a few times. The chain joins TRBV27 to TRBJ2-1; 7 bases map to TRBD2. Germline-derived CDR1 and CDR2 are MNHEY and SMNVEV (reference sequence). The CDR3 totals 16 residues. The J segment lost 0 bases and the V segment lost 5 bases, leaving 7 bases of the junction unmatched. The CDR3 nucleotides read TGTGCCAGCAGTCCCGATAGCGGGCACTCCTACAATGAGCAGTTCTTC. Translation: CASSPDSGHSYNEQFF.

This chain's CDR3 is CASSLVNSDEQFF. CDR3 nucleotide sequence: TGCGCCAGCAGCTTGGTTAATAGTGATGAGCAGTTCTTC. This chain joins TRBV5-1 and TRBJ2-1; D unresolved. This CDR3 has 13 amino acids. Germline lookup yields CDR1 SGHRS and CDR2 YFSETQ. Trimming cost V 0 bases and J 8 bases, with 9 bases left between them.

The V gene is TRBV5-6, the J gene TRBJ1-1, with unresolved D. The V and J ends lost 7 bases and 4 bases respectively, with 8 bases between them. The CDR3 loop spans 11 amino acids. Germline CDR1 reads SGHDT; CDR2 reads YYEEEE. The CDR3 region is CASWVGTEAFF. CDR3 sequence (DNA): TGTGCCAGCTGGGTGGGCACTGAAGCTTTCTTT.

This chain joins TRBV4-1 and TRBJ1-5, with D unclear. CDR1 and CDR2 (germline): MGHRA, YSYEKL. The V gene lost 0 bases and the J gene lost 3 bases, with 15 bases spanning the gap. There are 17 residues in the CDR3. CDR3 bases: TGCGCCAGCAGCCAAGATGGAGGACGGACTTTCAATCAGCCCCAGCATTTT. Protein: CASSQDGGRTFNQPQHF.

This clonotype was found many times. The CDR3 DNA sequence: TGCAGTGCTCTCACCCCCATGCTAGCGGGGGGCACAGATACGCAGTATTTT. As protein: CSALTPMLAGGTDTQYF. The chain carries TRBV20-1 and TRBJ2-3; TRBD2 matches 10 bases. Trimming removed 5 bases from V and 1 base from J; junction bases left unmatched: 12. The CDR3 contains 17 residues. CDR1 and CDR2 (germline): DFQATT, SNEGSKA (reference sequence).

The V gene is TRBV7-9, the J gene TRBJ2-5; D may be TRBD1 (6 bases). The CDR3 sequence is 17 residues long. V lost 5 bases to trimming and J lost 0 bases, with 19 bases between them. Per the germline V gene, CDR1 is SEHNR and CDR2 is FQNEAQ (reference sequence). The CDR3 spells CASSLWRQDSYQETQYF. The CDR3 coding sequence is TGTGCCAGCAGCCTCTGGCGACAGGACTCGTACCAAGAGACCCAGTACTTC.

This clonotype was observed a few times. V gene TRBV30 combines with J gene TRBJ2-7, with D tentatively TRBD2 (5 bases). CDR1 GTSNPN and CDR2 SVGIG come from the germline V gene (reference sequence). The CDR3 length is 14 residues. Trimming took off 7 bases at V and 2 bases at J, with 18 bases between the two ends. In DNA form, the CDR3 reads TGTGCCTCTTCACCGGGGATACGACCCTACGAGCAGTACTTC. Its translation is CASSPGIRPYEQYF.

This chain uses TRBV20-1 with TRBJ2-7, with D possibly being TRBD2 (7 bases). The V gene lost 4 bases and the J gene lost 4 bases, with 20 bases spanning the gap. The CDR3 totals 15 residues. CDR1 DFQATT and CDR2 SNEGSKA come from the germline V gene (reference sequence). The CDR3 coding sequence is TGCAGTGCTAATCTGAAGGGGGGGGGTCTTTACGAGCAGTACTTC. It translates to CSANLKGGGLYEQYF.

The chain links TRBV20-1 to TRBJ1-1, with TRBD1 as a possible D gene (6 bases). Germline V lookup: CDR1 DFQATT, CDR2 SNEGSKA (reference sequence). The CDR3 spans 15 residues. With 1 base removed from V and 3 bases from J, the gap between germline ends came to 15 bases. CDR3 sequence reads: CSARVVQGWDTEAFF. DNA for the CDR3: TGCAGTGCTAGAGTAGTTCAGGGGTGGGACACTGAAGCTTTCTTT.

This chain joins TRBV10-2 and TRBJ2-5; 9 bases fit TRBD1. CDR1 is WSHSY and CDR2 is SAAADI in the germline V gene. Trimming cost V 6 bases and J 5 bases; bases outside gene matches: 4. The CDR3 has 13 residues. The CDR3 DNA sequence: TGCGCCAGCAGAGGACAGGGGTACGAGACCCAGTACTTC. It translates to CASRGQGYETQYF.

V usage is TRBV6-1 and J usage is TRBJ1-4; D ambiguous. V was cut by 1 base and J by 8 bases, with 11 bases left in between. The germline V gene has CDR1 MNHNS and CDR2 SASEGT. The CDR3 is 14 residues long. Written as DNA, the CDR3 is TGTGCCAGCAGTGAAGGGGCCGCGAGCGAAAAACTGTTTTTT. Its translation: CASSEGAASEKLFF.

This clonotype was picked up many times. The chain joins TRBV7-9 to TRBJ2-7, with 8 positions matching TRBD1. CDR1 SEHNR and CDR2 FQNEAQ come from the germline V gene (reference sequence). Unmatched junction bases numbered 3, after V lost 6 bases and J lost 2 bases. This CDR3 comprises 13 residues. CDR3 region: CASSQTGAYEQYF. Here the CDR3 DNA reads TGTGCCAGCAGTCAGACAGGGGCCTACGAGCAGTACTTC.

V gene TRBV5-1 combines with J gene TRBJ2-7, with D possibly being TRBD1 or TRBD2 (5 bases each). Germline V gene data show CDR1 as SGHRS and CDR2 as YFSETQ. With 0 bases removed from V and 5 bases from J, the gap between germline ends came to 12 bases. The CDR3 covers 14 residues. The DNA for the CDR3 is TGCGCCAGCAGCTTGGAGGGGAGAAGGGACGAGCAGTACTTC. Amino acid sequence: CASSLEGRRDEQYF.

This clonotype was observed at least ten times. The CDR3 coding sequence is TGTGCCAGCAGCTTAGGACAGGGCGCCCAGCCCCAGCATTTT. This encodes CASSLGQGAQPQHF. The V and J genes are TRBV7-9 and TRBJ1-5; the match to TRBD1 covers 7 bases. Unmatched junction bases numbered 4, after V lost 1 base and J lost 7 bases. CDR1 is SEHNR and CDR2 is FQNEAQ in the germline V gene (reference sequence). This CDR3 comprises 14 residues.

The chain carries TRBV10-3 and TRBJ2-6; possibly TRBD1 for D (6 bases). Trimming pared 7 bases from V and 4 bases from J, leaving 11 bases between. Germline lookup yields CDR1 ENHRY and CDR2 SYGVKD. The length of the CDR3 is 14 residues. This CDR3 is CAIKDRSGANVLTF. The CDR3 DNA sequence: TGTGCCATCAAAGACAGGTCGGGGGCCAACGTCCTGACTTTC.

V is TRBV11-1 and J is TRBJ2-7; D may be TRBD1 or TRBD2 (5 bases each). CDR1 SGHAT and CDR2 FQDESV come from the germline V gene (reference sequence). V gave up 6 bases and J gave up 4 bases, with 13 bases separating them. This CDR3 is 13 amino acids long. CDR3 in amino acids: CASSRGDAYEQYF. The CDR3 DNA follows: TGTGCCAGCAGTCGGGGCGATGCGTACGAGCAGTACTTC. The full variable domain, completed using reference TRBV11-1 and TRBJ2-7, is EAEVAQSPRYKITEKSQAVAFWCDPISGHATLYWYRQILGQGPELLVQFQDESVVDDSQLPKDRFSAERLKGVDSTLKIQPAELGDSAMYLCASSRGDAYEQYFGPGTRLTVT.

This clonotype turned up a few times. This sequence joins TRBV7-9 and TRBJ2-3, with 8 positions matching TRBD1. The V segment lost 6 bases and the J segment 5 bases; nucleotides outside the gene matches: 7. This CDR3 has 14 residues. Germline CDR1 reads SEHNR; CDR2 reads FQNEAQ (reference sequence). DNA for the CDR3: TGTGCCAGCAGGCTCAGGGGGCTCGAAGATACGCAGTATTTT. It is translated as CASRLRGLEDTQYF.

The chain links TRBV11-2 to TRBJ1-5, with 7 bases that match TRBD1. J gave up 0 bases and V 1 base, and 6 bases lay outside the gene matches. Germline lookup yields CDR1 SGHAT and CDR2 FQNNGV. The CDR3 length is 17 residues. CDR3 in DNA: TGTGCCAGCAGCTTAGCCTCCGGGACAGATAGCAATCAGCCCCAGCATTTT. Translation gives CASSLASGTDSNQPQHF.

The genes are TRBV5-1 and TRBJ2-7; possibly TRBD1 for D (6 bases). Germline-derived CDR1 and CDR2 are SGHRS and YFSETQ. V was trimmed by 4 bases and J by 2 bases, leaving 10 bases between them. The CDR3 runs to 13 residues. In DNA form, the CDR3 reads TGCGCCAGCAGCCATAGGACAGCCTACGAGCAGTACTTC. Its translation is CASSHRTAYEQYF.

This clonotype was picked up a small number of times. V is TRBV4-1 and J is TRBJ1-1, with D perhaps TRBD1 (5 bases). This CDR3 is built from 15 residues. The V gene's germline CDR1 is MGHRA and CDR2 YSYEKL. V was pared by 0 bases and J by 2 bases, with 10 bases between. This CDR3 reads CASSQEMTDNTEAFF. CDR3 DNA sequence: TGCGCCAGCAGCCAAGAAATGACAGACAACACTGAAGCTTTCTTT.